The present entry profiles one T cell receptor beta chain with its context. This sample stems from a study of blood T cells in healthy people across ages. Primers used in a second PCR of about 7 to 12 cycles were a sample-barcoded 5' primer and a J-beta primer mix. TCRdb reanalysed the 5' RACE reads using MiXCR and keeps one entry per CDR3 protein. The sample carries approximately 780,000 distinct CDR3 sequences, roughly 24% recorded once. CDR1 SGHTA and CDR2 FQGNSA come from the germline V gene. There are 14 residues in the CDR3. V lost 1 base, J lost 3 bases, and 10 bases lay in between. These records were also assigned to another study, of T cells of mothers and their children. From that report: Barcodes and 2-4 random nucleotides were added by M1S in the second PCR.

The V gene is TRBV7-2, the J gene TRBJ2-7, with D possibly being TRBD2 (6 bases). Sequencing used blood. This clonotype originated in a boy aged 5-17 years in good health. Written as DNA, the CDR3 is TGTGCCAGCAGCTTAGGCGGGGCCTACTACGAGCAGTACTTC. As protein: CASSLGGAYYEQYF.